This section outlines one TCR beta chain sequence together with its context. The target antigen is unknown. This sample is part of a study of cytomegalovirus exposure and HLA in healthy donors. CDR1 and CDR2 from the germline V gene are MNHEY and SMNVEV (reference sequence). V lost 3 bases and J 5 bases, leaving 11 bases between the germline ends. The CDR3 is made up of 15 amino acids. The PCR made use of 60 Vbeta and 13 Jbeta primers. The method was immunoSEQ multiplex PCR; TCRdb's version includes in-frame clones alone and lacks a portion of them. This sample has about 130,000 clones; roughly three quarters occur once, and the top ten carry 0.9% to 1.2%. Whole-study results and caveats: Earlier analysis yielded a pattern in which most TCR beta V segments were productive about 90% or about 30% of the time. Evidence from a later analysis indicated that most CMV-associated TCR beta chains looked HLA-restricted.

The study sampled nominally healthy donors, though unrecorded immune exposures were likely. The TCR comes from a male donor in good health and CMV-seronegative. The V call is TRBV27, the J call TRBJ2-6, with a weak D call TRBD2 (6 bases). The sample was PBMCs. The CDR3 loop is CASSLNRERANVLTF. CDR3 sequence (DNA): TGTGCCAGCAGTTTGAACCGGGAGAGGGCCAACGTCCTGACTTTC.